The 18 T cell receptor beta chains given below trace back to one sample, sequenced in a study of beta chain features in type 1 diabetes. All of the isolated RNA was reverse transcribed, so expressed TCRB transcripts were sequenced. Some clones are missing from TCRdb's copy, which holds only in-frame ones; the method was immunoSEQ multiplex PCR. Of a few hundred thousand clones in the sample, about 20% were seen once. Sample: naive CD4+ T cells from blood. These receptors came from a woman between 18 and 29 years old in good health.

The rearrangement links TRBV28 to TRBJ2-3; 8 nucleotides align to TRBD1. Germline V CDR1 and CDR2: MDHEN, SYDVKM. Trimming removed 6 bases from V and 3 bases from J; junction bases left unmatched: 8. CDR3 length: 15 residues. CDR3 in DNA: TGTGCCAGCAGCCCCTCAGGGGGCGCAACAGATACGCAGTATTTT. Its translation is CASSPSGGATDTQYF. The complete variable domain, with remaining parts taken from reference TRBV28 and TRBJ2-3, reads DVKVTQSSRYLVKRTGEKVFLECVQDMDHENMFWYRQDPGLGLRLIYFSYDVKMKEKGDIPEGYSVSREKKERFSLILESASTNQTSMYLCASSPSGGATDTQYFGPGTRLTVL.

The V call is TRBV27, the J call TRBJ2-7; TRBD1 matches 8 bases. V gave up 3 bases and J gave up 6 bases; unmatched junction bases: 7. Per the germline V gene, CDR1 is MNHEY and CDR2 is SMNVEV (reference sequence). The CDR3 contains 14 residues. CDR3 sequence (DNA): TGTGCCAGCAGTTTTGTGGACAGGGTCTCCGAGCAGTACTTC. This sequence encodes CASSFVDRVSEQYF.

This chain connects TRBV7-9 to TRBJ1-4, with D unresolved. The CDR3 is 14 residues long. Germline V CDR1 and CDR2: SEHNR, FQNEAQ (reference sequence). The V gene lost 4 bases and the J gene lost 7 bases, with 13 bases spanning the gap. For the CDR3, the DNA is TGTGCCAGCAGCTCTTATCGGGGAGTTGAAAAACTGTTTTTT. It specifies CASSSYRGVEKLFF.

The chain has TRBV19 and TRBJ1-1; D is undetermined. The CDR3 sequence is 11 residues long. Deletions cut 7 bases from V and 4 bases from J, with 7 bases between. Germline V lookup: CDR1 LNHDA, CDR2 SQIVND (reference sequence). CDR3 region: CASMGITEAFF. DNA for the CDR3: TGTGCCAGTATGGGCATCACTGAAGCTTTCTTT.

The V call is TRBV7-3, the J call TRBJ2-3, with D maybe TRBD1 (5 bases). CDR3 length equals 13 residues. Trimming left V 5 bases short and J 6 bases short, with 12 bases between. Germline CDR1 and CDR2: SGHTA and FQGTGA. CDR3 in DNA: TGTGCCAGCAGCCCCACCCCAGGGGATACGCAGTATTTT. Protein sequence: CASSPTPGDTQYF.

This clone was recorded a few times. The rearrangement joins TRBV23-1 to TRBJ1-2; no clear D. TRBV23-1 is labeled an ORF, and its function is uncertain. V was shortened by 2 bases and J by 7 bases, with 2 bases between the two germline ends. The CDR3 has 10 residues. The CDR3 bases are TGCGCCAGCAGTCAACTTGGCTACACCTTC. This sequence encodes CASSQLGYTF.

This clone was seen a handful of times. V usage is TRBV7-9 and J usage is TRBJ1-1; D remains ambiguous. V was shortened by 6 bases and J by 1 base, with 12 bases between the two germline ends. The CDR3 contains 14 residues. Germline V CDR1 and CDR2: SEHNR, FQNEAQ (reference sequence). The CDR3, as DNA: TGTGCCAGCAGGCTCAACACCTGGAACACTGAAGCTTTCTTT. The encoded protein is CASRLNTWNTEAFF.

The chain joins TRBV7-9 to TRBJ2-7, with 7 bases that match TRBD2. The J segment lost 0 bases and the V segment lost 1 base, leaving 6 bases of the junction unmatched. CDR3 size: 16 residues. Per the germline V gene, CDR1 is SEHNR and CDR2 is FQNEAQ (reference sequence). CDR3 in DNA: TGTGCCAGCAGCTTAGAGGCGGGAGCCAGCTCCTACGAGCAGTACTTC. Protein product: CASSLEAGASSYEQYF.

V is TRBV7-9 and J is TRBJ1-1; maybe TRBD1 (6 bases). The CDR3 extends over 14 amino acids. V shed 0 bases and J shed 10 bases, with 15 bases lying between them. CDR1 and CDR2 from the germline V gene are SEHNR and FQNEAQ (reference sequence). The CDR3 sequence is CASSLAITGKGAFF. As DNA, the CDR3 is TGTGCCAGCAGCTTAGCGATTACAGGGAAAGGAGCTTTCTTT.

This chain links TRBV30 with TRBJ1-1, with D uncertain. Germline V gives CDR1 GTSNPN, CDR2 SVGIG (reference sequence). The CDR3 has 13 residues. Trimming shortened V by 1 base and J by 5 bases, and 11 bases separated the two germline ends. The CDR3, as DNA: TGTGCCTGGAGTGCGGGAAGTCAGACTGAAGCTTTCTTT. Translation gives CAWSAGSQTEAFF.

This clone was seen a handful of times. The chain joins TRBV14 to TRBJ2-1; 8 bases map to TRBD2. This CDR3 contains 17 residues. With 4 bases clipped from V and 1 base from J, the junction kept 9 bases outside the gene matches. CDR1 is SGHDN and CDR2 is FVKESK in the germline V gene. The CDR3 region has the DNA TGTGCCAGCAGCCTCTGGGTTGTAGCGGGGTCCTACAATGAGCAGTTCTTC. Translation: CASSLWVVAGSYNEQFF.

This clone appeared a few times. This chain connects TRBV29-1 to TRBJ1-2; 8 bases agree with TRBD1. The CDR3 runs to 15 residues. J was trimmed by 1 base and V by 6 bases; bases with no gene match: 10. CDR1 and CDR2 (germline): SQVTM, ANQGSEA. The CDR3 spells CSVAPGGRINYGYTF. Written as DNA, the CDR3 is TGCAGCGTAGCCCCAGGGGGCAGGATTAACTATGGCTACACCTTC.

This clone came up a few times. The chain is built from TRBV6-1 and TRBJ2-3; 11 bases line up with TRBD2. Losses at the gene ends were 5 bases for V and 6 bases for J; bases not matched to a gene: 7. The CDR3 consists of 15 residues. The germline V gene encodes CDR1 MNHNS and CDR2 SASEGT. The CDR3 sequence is CASSTGLAVWDTQYF. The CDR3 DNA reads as TGTGCCAGCAGTACGGGACTAGCGGTTTGGGATACGCAGTATTTT.

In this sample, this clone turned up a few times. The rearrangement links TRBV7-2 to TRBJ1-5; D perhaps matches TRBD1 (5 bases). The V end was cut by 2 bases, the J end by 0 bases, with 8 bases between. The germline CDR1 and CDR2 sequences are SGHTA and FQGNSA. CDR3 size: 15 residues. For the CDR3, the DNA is TGTGCCAGCAGCTTAACCAGGGATAGCAATCAGCCCCAGCATTTT. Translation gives CASSLTRDSNQPQHF.

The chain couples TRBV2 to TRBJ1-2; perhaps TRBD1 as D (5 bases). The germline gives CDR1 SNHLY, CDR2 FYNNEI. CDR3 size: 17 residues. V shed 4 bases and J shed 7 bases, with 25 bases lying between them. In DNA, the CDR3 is TGTGCCAGCAGTGCCTACCCGCCCCGATCGGGGGAGGGTGGCTACACCTTC. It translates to CASSAYPPRSGEGGYTF.

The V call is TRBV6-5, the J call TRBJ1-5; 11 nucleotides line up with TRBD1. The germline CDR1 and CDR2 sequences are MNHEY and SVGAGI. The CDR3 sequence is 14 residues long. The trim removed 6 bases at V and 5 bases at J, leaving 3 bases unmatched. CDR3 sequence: CASSGTGGHQPQHF. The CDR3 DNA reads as TGTGCCAGCAGCGGGACAGGGGGACATCAGCCCCAGCATTTT.

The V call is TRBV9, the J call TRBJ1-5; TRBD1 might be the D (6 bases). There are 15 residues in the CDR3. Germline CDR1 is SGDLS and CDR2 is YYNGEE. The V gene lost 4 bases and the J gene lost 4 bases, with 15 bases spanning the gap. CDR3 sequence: CASSRATGLNQPQHF. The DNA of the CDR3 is TGTGCCAGCAGCCGAGCAACAGGGCTTAATCAGCCCCAGCATTTT. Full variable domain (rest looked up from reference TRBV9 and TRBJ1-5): DSGVTQTPKHLITATGQRVTLRCSPRSGDLSVYWYQQSLDQGLQFLIQYYNGEERAKGNILERFSAQQFPDLHSELNLSSLELGDSALYFCASSRATGLNQPQHFGDGTRLSIL.

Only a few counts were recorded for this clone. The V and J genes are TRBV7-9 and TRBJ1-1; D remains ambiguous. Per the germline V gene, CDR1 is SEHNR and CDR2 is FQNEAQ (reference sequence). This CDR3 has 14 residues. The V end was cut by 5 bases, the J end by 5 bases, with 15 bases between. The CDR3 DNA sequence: TGTGCCAGCAGCCGCGATATAGCGGCAACTGAAGCTTTCTTT. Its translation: CASSRDIAATEAFF.